A selection of T cell receptor beta chains follows, all from one sample in a study of shared clonotypes between healthy human individuals. The table came from immunoSEQ multiplex PCR; TCRdb's copy has only in-frame clones and leaves some out. The table records some 2,000,000 clones, about 95% of them present only once. The material sequenced was naive CD8+ T cells sorted from blood. These receptors all stem from a man aged 18 to 29 in good health. Each CDR3 is given with its conserved first and last residue. The order of the fields is J gene, clone size, D gene, V gene, CDR3 protein, CDR3 DNA. D genes are given only for firm matches. Not all rows give a size; the values are once, few, many and, for expanded clones, a class.

J gene: TRBJ1-4; clone size: -; D gene: -; V gene: TRBV6-6; CDR3 protein: CASSYSVGVNEKLFF; CDR3 DNA: TGTGCCAGCAGTTACTCCGTGGGGGTGAATGAAAAACTGTTTTTT
J gene: TRBJ2-1; clone size: -; D gene: TRBD2; V gene: TRBV5-4; CDR3 protein: CASSRTSGGHNEQFF; CDR3 DNA: TGTGCCAGCAGCAGGACTAGCGGGGGGCACAATGAGCAGTTCTTC
J gene: TRBJ2-3; clone size: -; D gene: TRBD1; V gene: TRBV5-1; CDR3 protein: CASSSGTGGVDTQYF; CDR3 DNA: TGCGCCAGCAGCTCCGGGACAGGGGGCGTAGATACGCAGTATTTT
J gene: TRBJ1-5; clone size: once; D gene: -; V gene: TRBV9; CDR3 protein: CASSVGTAGNQPQHF; CDR3 DNA: TGTGCCAGCAGCGTGGGGACGGCAGGAAATCAGCCCCAGCATTTT
J gene: TRBJ1-1; clone size: few; D gene: -; V gene: TRBV7-9; CDR3 protein: CASSLSRLGTEAFF; CDR3 DNA: TGTGCCAGCAGCTTGTCCCGATTGGGCACTGAAGCTTTCTTT
J gene: TRBJ2-3; clone size: once; D gene: -; V gene: TRBV19; CDR3 protein: CASSKTGISTDTQYF; CDR3 DNA: TGTGCCAGTAGTAAGACAGGTATCTCGACAGATACGCAGTATTTT
J gene: TRBJ2-7; clone size: -; D gene: TRBD2; V gene: TRBV14; CDR3 protein: CASSLTSGRESSYEQYF; CDR3 DNA: TGTGCCAGCAGCCTTACTAGCGGGAGGGAGAGCTCCTACGAGCAGTACTTC
J gene: TRBJ2-1; clone size: -; D gene: -; V gene: TRBV6-5; CDR3 protein: CASSYSGSDEQFF; CDR3 DNA: TGTGCCAGCAGTTACTCGGGCAGCGATGAGCAGTTCTTC
J gene: TRBJ2-1; clone size: -; D gene: -; V gene: TRBV30; CDR3 protein: CAWSRDSLIEQFF; CDR3 DNA: TGTGCCTGGTCCCGGGACTCCCTCATTGAGCAGTTCTTC
J gene: TRBJ2-5; clone size: -; D gene: TRBD1; V gene: TRBV6-5; CDR3 protein: CASSYSLGQLQETQYF; CDR3 DNA: TGTGCCAGCAGTTACTCGTTGGGACAGCTGCAAGAGACCCAGTACTTC
J gene: TRBJ2-1; clone size: -; D gene: TRBD2; V gene: TRBV27; CDR3 protein: CASRGLAADEQFF; CDR3 DNA: TGTGCCAGCAGGGGACTAGCGGCTGATGAGCAGTTCTTC
J gene: TRBJ2-5; clone size: -; D gene: -; V gene: TRBV23-1; CDR3 protein: CASSQPRAPQETQYF; CDR3 DNA: TGCGCCAGCAGTCAGCCCCGAGCCCCACAAGAGACCCAGTACTTC
J gene: TRBJ2-1; clone size: -; D gene: TRBD2; V gene: TRBV7-6; CDR3 protein: CASSRGGSGTYNEQFF; CDR3 DNA: TGTGCCAGCAGCCGCGGCGGGAGTGGGACCTACAATGAGCAGTTCTTC
J gene: TRBJ1-4; clone size: -; D gene: -; V gene: TRBV30; CDR3 protein: CAWRGYWAQGTNEKLFF; CDR3 DNA: TGTGCCTGGAGGGGGTACTGGGCTCAGGGAACTAATGAAAAACTGTTTTTT
J gene: TRBJ2-5; clone size: -; D gene: -; V gene: TRBV7-9; CDR3 protein: CASSFGVKETQYF; CDR3 DNA: TGTGCCAGCAGCTTCGGAGTTAAAGAGACCCAGTACTTC
J gene: TRBJ2-7; clone size: -; D gene: -; V gene: TRBV6-4; CDR3 protein: CASSDSPGAKQYF; CDR3 DNA: TGTGCCAGCAGTGACTCACCCGGGGCGAAGCAGTACTTC
J gene: TRBJ1-1; clone size: -; D gene: TRBD1; V gene: TRBV13; CDR3 protein: CASSPDRAGMNTEAFF; CDR3 DNA: TGTGCCAGCAGCCCGGACAGGGCCGGGATGAACACTGAAGCTTTCTTT
J gene: TRBJ1-2; clone size: -; D gene: -; V gene: TRBV28; CDR3 protein: CASSPNWSGYTF; CDR3 DNA: TGTGCCAGCAGTCCTAATTGGAGTGGCTACACCTTC
J gene: TRBJ2-3; clone size: -; D gene: -; V gene: TRBV29-1; CDR3 protein: CSYTSDTQYF; CDR3 DNA: TGCAGCTATACCTCGGATACGCAGTATTTT
J gene: TRBJ2-7; clone size: -; D gene: TRBD2; V gene: TRBV4-1; CDR3 protein: CASSPRLAGTHEQYF; CDR3 DNA: TGCGCCAGCAGCCCCCGACTAGCGGGGACCCACGAGCAGTACTTC
J gene: TRBJ2-7; clone size: once; D gene: -; V gene: TRBV2; CDR3 protein: CASSVGLEQYF; CDR3 DNA: TGTGCCAGCAGTGTGGGGCTCGAGCAGTACTTC
J gene: TRBJ2-3; clone size: -; D gene: -; V gene: TRBV30; CDR3 protein: CAGAWRVSPDTQYF; CDR3 DNA: TGTGCCGGGGCCTGGCGGGTATCACCGGATACGCAGTATTTT
J gene: TRBJ2-2; clone size: -; D gene: -; V gene: TRBV5-4; CDR3 protein: CASSPGVGGGNTGELFF; CDR3 DNA: TGTGCCAGCAGCCCCGGGGTAGGGGGGGGCAACACCGGGGAGCTGTTTTTT
J gene: TRBJ1-1; clone size: -; D gene: -; V gene: TRBV2; CDR3 protein: CARGENTEAFF; CDR3 DNA: TGTGCCAGAGGGGAGAACACTGAAGCTTTCTTT
J gene: TRBJ2-7; clone size: -; D gene: -; V gene: TRBV5-6; CDR3 protein: CASRKGFWEQYF; CDR3 DNA: TGTGCCAGCAGGAAGGGGTTTTGGGAGCAGTACTTC
J gene: TRBJ2-3; clone size: -; D gene: TRBD2; V gene: TRBV27; CDR3 protein: CASSNLAGATDTQYF; CDR3 DNA: TGTGCCAGCAGTAACCTAGCGGGAGCAACAGATACGCAGTATTTT
J gene: TRBJ1-5; clone size: -; D gene: -; V gene: TRBV6-5; CDR3 protein: CAIDYRQGGNQPQHF; CDR3 DNA: TGTGCCATAGATTACCGACAAGGAGGCAATCAGCCCCAGCATTTT
J gene: TRBJ2-1; clone size: -; D gene: -; V gene: TRBV6-5; CDR3 protein: CASSLSASDYNEQFF; CDR3 DNA: TGTGCCAGCAGTTTATCGGCTAGCGACTACAATGAGCAGTTCTTC
J gene: TRBJ2-2; clone size: -; D gene: -; V gene: TRBV6-5; CDR3 protein: CASSPHWGPGELFF; CDR3 DNA: TGTGCCAGCAGTCCCCATTGGGGCCCCGGGGAGCTGTTTTTT
J gene: TRBJ2-1; clone size: -; D gene: TRBD2; V gene: TRBV7-9; CDR3 protein: CASSPRTSGLDEQFF; CDR3 DNA: TGTGCCAGCAGCCCTCGGACTAGCGGACTTGATGAGCAGTTCTTC
J gene: TRBJ2-5; clone size: -; D gene: -; V gene: TRBV28; CDR3 protein: CASRLGGGELQTQYF; CDR3 DNA: TGTGCCAGCAGACTAGGAGGGGGTGAATTACAGACCCAGTACTTC
J gene: TRBJ2-1; clone size: -; D gene: -; V gene: TRBV2; CDR3 protein: CASSETGVNEQFF; CDR3 DNA: TGTGCCAGCAGTGAAACGGGAGTAAATGAGCAGTTCTTC
J gene: TRBJ1-6; clone size: -; D gene: TRBD1; V gene: TRBV4-1; CDR3 protein: CASSQTGTENSPLHF; CDR3 DNA: TGCGCCAGCAGCCAAACCGGGACAGAGAATTCACCCCTCCACTTT
J gene: TRBJ1-5; clone size: -; D gene: -; V gene: TRBV7-8; CDR3 protein: CASSFLWEGESNQPQHF; CDR3 DNA: TGTGCCAGCAGCTTCCTTTGGGAGGGAGAGAGCAATCAGCCCCAGCATTTT
J gene: TRBJ1-2; clone size: -; D gene: -; V gene: TRBV5-6; CDR3 protein: CASSLDLGLGGYTF; CDR3 DNA: TGTGCCAGCAGCTTGGATTTAGGGTTGGGTGGCTACACCTTC
J gene: TRBJ2-1; clone size: -; D gene: TRBD1; V gene: TRBV14; CDR3 protein: CASSQRTGGTEQFF; CDR3 DNA: TGTGCCAGCAGCCAAAGGACAGGGGGAACTGAGCAGTTCTTC
J gene: TRBJ2-7; clone size: -; D gene: TRBD1; V gene: TRBV14; CDR3 protein: CASSPIPGQGAAYEQYF; CDR3 DNA: TGTGCCAGCAGCCCGATTCCGGGACAGGGGGCCGCCTACGAGCAGTACTTC
J gene: TRBJ1-5; clone size: -; D gene: -; V gene: TRBV6-1; CDR3 protein: CASSDYTPNQPQHF; CDR3 DNA: TGTGCCAGCAGTGACTACACACCGAATCAGCCCCAGCATTTT
J gene: TRBJ1-5; clone size: -; D gene: -; V gene: TRBV27; CDR3 protein: CASSLSAGHVGQPQHF; CDR3 DNA: TGTGCCAGCAGTTTATCGGCCGGACACGTCGGTCAGCCCCAGCATTTT
J gene: TRBJ2-7; clone size: -; D gene: -; V gene: TRBV5-6; CDR3 protein: CASSLGSGYEQYF; CDR3 DNA: TGTGCCAGCAGCTTAGGTAGCGGTTACGAGCAGTACTTC
J gene: TRBJ2-5; clone size: -; D gene: -; V gene: TRBV5-1; CDR3 protein: CASSLELEETQYF; CDR3 DNA: TGCGCCAGCAGCTTGGAGCTGGAAGAGACCCAGTACTTC
J gene: TRBJ2-7; clone size: -; D gene: TRBD2; V gene: TRBV4-1; CDR3 protein: CASSQEWTSGHEQYF; CDR3 DNA: TGCGCCAGCAGCCAAGAGTGGACTAGCGGTCACGAGCAGTACTTC
J gene: TRBJ2-7; clone size: -; D gene: -; V gene: TRBV6-5; CDR3 protein: CASSDRSEQYF; CDR3 DNA: TGTGCCAGCAGTGACAGGTCCGAGCAGTACTTC
J gene: TRBJ1-1; clone size: -; D gene: -; V gene: TRBV4-2; CDR3 protein: CASSHPTGLMNTEAFF; CDR3 DNA: TGTGCCAGCAGCCATCCTACAGGACTCATGAACACTGAAGCTTTCTTT
J gene: TRBJ2-3; clone size: -; D gene: -; V gene: TRBV6-6; CDR3 protein: CASSPRGRDSTDTQYF; CDR3 DNA: TGTGCCAGCAGTCCCAGAGGGCGGGACAGCACAGATACGCAGTATTTT
J gene: TRBJ2-7; clone size: -; D gene: TRBD1; V gene: TRBV4-1; CDR3 protein: CASSQAQGNYEQYF; CDR3 DNA: TGCGCCAGCAGCCAAGCACAGGGGAACTACGAGCAGTACTTC
J gene: TRBJ2-7; clone size: -; D gene: -; V gene: TRBV11-2; CDR3 protein: CASSSPGHTYEQYF; CDR3 DNA: TGTGCCAGCAGCTCCCCGGGACATACCTACGAGCAGTACTTC
J gene: TRBJ2-1; clone size: -; D gene: -; V gene: TRBV7-9; CDR3 protein: CASSLEGRNEQFF; CDR3 DNA: TGTGCCAGCAGCTTAGAGGGACGTAATGAGCAGTTCTTC
J gene: TRBJ1-4; clone size: -; D gene: -; V gene: TRBV7-9; CDR3 protein: CASQLGLNEKLFF; CDR3 DNA: TGTGCCAGCCAATTAGGATTAAATGAAAAACTGTTTTTT
J gene: TRBJ2-2; clone size: -; D gene: -; V gene: TRBV5-4; CDR3 protein: CASSLGGTGELFF; CDR3 DNA: TGTGCCAGCAGCTTAGGAGGGACCGGGGAGCTGTTTTTT
J gene: TRBJ2-5; clone size: -; D gene: -; V gene: TRBV7-9; CDR3 protein: CASSLGRGETQYF; CDR3 DNA: TGTGCCAGCAGCTTGGGACGGGGAGAGACCCAGTACTTC
J gene: TRBJ2-3; clone size: -; D gene: -; V gene: TRBV5-6; CDR3 protein: CASSPGAGALTDTQYF; CDR3 DNA: TGTGCCAGCAGCCCAGGGGCGGGGGCCCTCACAGATACGCAGTATTTT
J gene: TRBJ2-7; clone size: -; D gene: -; V gene: TRBV2; CDR3 protein: CASSSFVNDYEQYF; CDR3 DNA: TGTGCCAGCAGTAGTTTTGTGAATGACTACGAGCAGTACTTC
J gene: TRBJ2-5; clone size: once; D gene: -; V gene: TRBV28; CDR3 protein: CASSLGALVGETQYF; CDR3 DNA: TGTGCCAGCAGTTTGGGGGCCCTAGTTGGAGAGACCCAGTACTTC
J gene: TRBJ2-5; clone size: -; D gene: -; V gene: TRBV6-5; CDR3 protein: CASSSLGAVQETQYF; CDR3 DNA: TGTGCCAGCAGTTCCCTCGGTGCAGTCCAAGAGACCCAGTACTTC
J gene: TRBJ2-3; clone size: -; D gene: -; V gene: TRBV4-1; CDR3 protein: CASSQEGSFTDTQYF; CDR3 DNA: TGCGCCAGCAGCCAAGAAGGGTCTTTCACAGATACGCAGTATTTT
J gene: TRBJ1-2; clone size: -; D gene: -; V gene: TRBV19; CDR3 protein: CASSIVQTGYGYTF; CDR3 DNA: TGTGCCAGTAGTATAGTACAAACAGGATATGGCTACACCTTC